The next 20 T cell receptor beta chains were all read from a single sample in a study of T cell changes during pregnancy in multiple sclerosis. Sequencing was performed with immunoSEQ multiplex PCR; in TCRdb, only in-frame clones are kept and a portion is missing. The sample records 32,000 or so clones, roughly nine tenths being singletons. The material sequenced was CD8+ T cells from peripheral blood mononuclear cells, taken in the first trimester of pregnancy. The receptors come from a female donor with multiple sclerosis, enrolled in a pregnancy study.

This chain links TRBV5-1 with TRBJ2-7, with 7 bases lining up with TRBD2. Per the germline V gene, CDR1 is SGHRS and CDR2 is YFSETQ. Trimming cost V 5 bases and J 3 bases; bases outside gene matches: 11. The CDR3 runs 15 residues. DNA for the CDR3: TGCGCCAGCAGGCCTCGGGAGGCCCAGTACTACGAGCAGTACTTC. Its protein is CASRPREAQYYEQYF.

The chain combines TRBV27 with TRBJ2-2; TRBD1 aligns across 9 bases. The germline gives CDR1 MNHEY, CDR2 SMNVEV (reference sequence). Trimming removed 2 bases from V and 7 bases from J; junction bases left unmatched: 5. This CDR3 has 15 residues. CDR3: CASSLTGGLVGELFF. The CDR3 DNA follows: TGTGCCAGCAGTTTAACAGGGGGCCTGGTCGGGGAGCTGTTTTTT.

This clone was seen a few times. The V gene is TRBV13, the J gene TRBJ2-7, with TRBD2 matching over 9 bases. Germline loops: CDR1 PRHDT, CDR2 FYEKMQ (reference sequence). The CDR3 has 13 residues. J was trimmed by 6 bases and V by 9 bases; bases with no gene match: 9. The CDR3 sequence is CASAEREALEQYF. CDR3 coding DNA: TGTGCCAGTGCAGAGCGGGAGGCGCTCGAGCAGTACTTC.

This clone has just one count. The genes are TRBV9 and TRBJ1-2; the match to TRBD1 covers 7 bases. Germline V CDR1 and CDR2: SGDLS, YYNGEE. The CDR3 contains 13 residues. The V segment lost 3 bases and the J segment 8 bases; nucleotides outside the gene matches: 7. In DNA, the CDR3 is TGTGCCAGCAGCGGGGACAGTGAAGGCGGCTACACCTTC. It codes for CASSGDSEGGYTF. The whole variable domain, remainder taken from reference TRBV9 and TRBJ1-2, is DSGVTQTPKHLITATGQRVTLRCSPRSGDLSVYWYQQSLDQGLQFLIQYYNGEERAKGNILERFSAQQFPDLHSELNLSSLELGDSALYFCASSGDSEGGYTFGSGTRLTVV.

V usage is TRBV6-1 and J usage is TRBJ2-3; 8 nucleotides align to TRBD2. The V gene end was trimmed by 0 bases and the J gene end by 2 bases; junction bases not matched to a gene: 10. This CDR3 is 18 amino acids long. Germline CDR1 reads MNHNS; CDR2 reads SASEGT. The CDR3 loop reads CASSEASFSGGSTDTQYF. In DNA, the CDR3 is TGTGCCAGCAGTGAAGCGTCCTTTTCGGGAGGGTCCACAGATACGCAGTATTTT.

V and J are TRBV9 and TRBJ2-3; D gene unclear. Germline V gene data show CDR1 as SGDLS and CDR2 as YYNGEE. The CDR3 extends over 13 amino acids. V was trimmed by 4 bases and J by 1 base, leaving 7 bases between them. Here the CDR3 reads CASSTGGTDTQYF. CDR3 DNA: TGTGCCAGCAGCACTGGTGGCACAGATACGCAGTATTTT. Looking up the rest from reference TRBV9 and TRBJ2-3 gives the full variable domain: DSGVTQTPKHLITATGQRVTLRCSPRSGDLSVYWYQQSLDQGLQFLIQYYNGEERAKGNILERFSAQQFPDLHSELNLSSLELGDSALYFCASSTGGTDTQYFGPGTRLTVL.

This chain links TRBV10-1 with TRBJ2-3, with 12 bases matching TRBD2. Losses at the gene ends were 4 bases for V and 3 bases for J; bases not matched to a gene: 5. CDR1 and CDR2 from the germline V gene are WNHNN and SYGVQD (reference sequence). The CDR3 spans 16 residues. CDR3 coding DNA: TGCGCCAGCAGTGGACTAGCGGGAGATGGTACAGATACGCAGTATTTT. Residues: CASSGLAGDGTDTQYF.

This chain uses TRBV5-1 with TRBJ2-2; 7 bases line up with TRBD2. CDR1 SGHRS and CDR2 YFSETQ come from the germline V gene. The CDR3 loop spans 17 amino acids. V shed 0 bases and J 3 bases; nucleotides not matched to a gene: 8. CDR3 in amino acids: CASSLDPRTRHTGELFF. The DNA for the CDR3 is TGCGCCAGCAGCTTGGATCCACGGACTAGACACACCGGGGAGCTGTTTTTT.

The CDR3 reads CASSRGGHGEKLFF. CDR3 in DNA: TGTGCCAGCAGCCGGGGGGGCCATGGGGAAAAACTGTTTTTT. The chain has TRBV5-6 and TRBJ1-4, with D tentatively TRBD1 (6 bases). Germline V gives CDR1 SGHDT, CDR2 YYEEEE. Trimming removed 4 bases from V and 8 bases from J, with 15 bases in between. This CDR3 comprises 14 residues.

The chain employs TRBV30 and TRBJ2-7; 9 nucleotides agree with TRBD2. Germline assignment: CDR1 GTSNPN and CDR2 SVGIG (reference sequence). Trimming cost V 4 bases and J 5 bases; bases outside gene matches: 6. The CDR3 length is 13 residues. CDR3 DNA sequence: TGTGCCTGGACGATAGCGGGAGAGGACGAGCAGTACTTC. It yields the protein CAWTIAGEDEQYF.

The chain employs TRBV4-1 and TRBJ2-1, with 9 bases identical to TRBD2. Germline values: CDR1 MGHRA, CDR2 YSYEKL. Unmatched junction bases numbered 12, after V lost 4 bases and J lost 5 bases. The CDR3 has 17 residues. Here the CDR3 reads CASSRGRLAVTDNEQFF. DNA of the CDR3: TGCGCCAGCAGCCGGGGGAGACTAGCGGTTACAGACAATGAGCAGTTCTTC.

By share, this clone ranks as medium-sized. This chain joins TRBV2 and TRBJ1-5, with D perhaps matching TRBD1 (5 bases). Deletions cut 10 bases from V and 2 bases from J, with 18 bases between. Per germline, CDR1 SNHLY and CDR2 FYNNEI. This CDR3 contains 15 residues. The CDR3 DNA is TGTGCCACCGCCCCGGATGCAGGGCGCAATCAGCCCCAGCATTTT. Its translation: CATAPDAGRNQPQHF.

The chain has TRBV4-3 and TRBJ2-2, with 12 bases identical to TRBD2. The CDR3 sequence is 19 residues long. With 1 base clipped from V and 7 bases from J, the junction kept 13 bases outside the gene matches. Germline V CDR1 and CDR2: LGHNA, YSLEER. CDR3 DNA: TGCGCCAGCAGCCAAGCCCCGGTGGCTAGCGGGAGGGTGGGCGGGGAGCTGTTTTTT. Amino acids: CASSQAPVASGRVGGELFF.

V usage is TRBV19 and J usage is TRBJ1-2; D gene uncertain. This CDR3 comprises 12 residues. The V end lost 5 bases, the J end lost 1 base, and 5 bases lay between the germline ends. Germline assignment: CDR1 LNHDA and CDR2 SQIVND (reference sequence). For the CDR3, the DNA is TGTGCCAGTAGTCCCAATAACTATGGCTACACCTTC. This sequence encodes CASSPNNYGYTF.

The chain employs TRBV30 and TRBJ1-2, with a tentative D call TRBD1 (6 bases). Trimming left V 1 base short and J 5 bases short, with 8 bases between. Germline V CDR1 and CDR2: GTSNPN, SVGIG (reference sequence). The CDR3 is made up of 12 amino acids. CDR3 in DNA: TGTGCCTGGAGTGCTGGACAGTATGGCTACACCTTC. This gives the protein CAWSAGQYGYTF.

This clone was counted a few times. The chain couples TRBV2 to TRBJ2-7; D perhaps matches TRBD1 (6 bases). CDR1 and CDR2 from the germline V gene are SNHLY and FYNNEI. Trimming removed 6 bases at V and 6 bases at J, with 9 bases between. This CDR3 region has 11 residues. DNA of the CDR3: TGTGCCAGCAGAACAGGGATCGAGCAGTACTTC. Residues: CASRTGIEQYF. Full variable domain (missing parts from reference TRBV2 and TRBJ2-7): EPEVTQTPSHQVTQMGQEVILRCVPISNHLYFYWYRQILGQKVEFLVSFYNNEISEKSEIFDDQFSVERPDGSNFTLKIRSTKLEDSAMYFCASRTGIEQYFGPGTRLTVT.

The rearrangement joins TRBV5-4 to TRBJ1-2; 7 bases are a match to TRBD1. Germline-derived CDR1 and CDR2 are SGHNT and YYREEE (reference sequence). The CDR3 length is 15 residues. Losses at the gene ends were 2 bases for V and 6 bases for J; bases not matched to a gene: 10. CDR3 protein: CASSLGQVLGDGYTF. CDR3 bases: TGTGCCAGCAGCTTAGGACAGGTTCTTGGGGATGGCTACACCTTC.

The chain joins TRBV27 to TRBJ2-1; 14 bases are a match to TRBD2. After removal of 3 bases from V and 4 bases from J, the junction contained 8 bases not matched to a gene. The germline gives CDR1 MNHEY, CDR2 SMNVEV (reference sequence). CDR3 length: 18 residues. Here the CDR3 DNA reads TGTGCCAGCAGTTTGGGACTAGCGGGAGCTAGAGGTTACAATGAGCAGTTCTTC. It specifies CASSLGLAGARGYNEQFF.

The gene calls are TRBV4-1 and TRBJ1-1; D is unclear. Germline values: CDR1 MGHRA, CDR2 YSYEKL. Between the trimmed V and J ends, which lost 4 bases and 0 bases, there was a span of 6 bases. The CDR3 spans 13 residues. The CDR3 region is CASSLTMNTEAFF. In DNA, the CDR3 is TGCGCCAGCAGCCTTACTATGAACACTGAAGCTTTCTTT.

V gene TRBV7-3 combines with J gene TRBJ2-1, with D uncertain. CDR3 length: 13 residues. The V end lost 5 bases, the J end lost 4 bases, and 9 bases lay between the germline ends. The germline V gene encodes CDR1 SGHTA and CDR2 FQGTGA. CDR3 DNA sequence: TGTGCCAGCAGCCCCCTTCAGTACAATGAGCAGTTCTTC. Amino acids: CASSPLQYNEQFF.